Sequencing of this TCR beta chain was carried out in a study of blood T cell repertoires in COVID-19. As for the study in general: Samples came from the United States, Italy and Spain, spanning acute and convalescent COVID-19. The cDNA or gDNA used as material had been derived from T cells, B-cell-depleted T cells, or PBMCs.

The authors' processing: Amplifying reference gene primers gave estimates of nucleated cell counts. Using immunoSEQ multiplex PCR, the repertoire was profiled, and TCRdb retains in-frame clones only, with some absent. V and J calls and clone size are as listed in that table; D and trimming were resolved from the DNA. Among about 97,000 clones listed, 80% to 95% were seen once. The receptor was isolated from a man aged 18 to 30 with acute or convalescent COVID-19. Sequencing input: peripheral blood.

CDR3 sequence reads: CASGGEAFQETQYF. CDR3 DNA sequence: TGTGCCTCTGGGGGCGAAGCTTTTCAAGAGACCCAGTACTTC. The V gene is TRBV5-4, the J gene TRBJ2-5; a possible D gene is TRBD1 (6 bases). Trimming removed 10 bases from V and 2 bases from J, with 18 bases in between. This CDR3 has 14 residues. CDR1 and CDR2 from the germline V gene are SGHNT and YYREEE (reference sequence).